Below are 21 T cell receptor beta chains sequenced from a single sample in a study of T cell repertoires in cytomegalovirus infection. MiXCR, applied by TCRdb to the reads, yields one record per CDR3 protein. This sample has more than 650,000 distinct CDR3 sequences, with roughly 35% found just once. Input material: PBMCs. Every receptor here comes from a human donor in good health (CMV status not recorded). Some clones in this sample may be carry-over from other donors' samples.

CDR3 coding DNA: TGTGCCAGCACCACGACAGGAGATCGCAATCAGCCCCAGCATTTT. It specifies CASTTTGDRNQPQHF. The chain carries TRBV9 and TRBJ1-5, with TRBD1 as a possible D gene (6 bases). This CDR3 has 15 amino acids. Per germline, CDR1 SGDLS and CDR2 YYNGEE. The V end lost 6 bases, the J end lost 2 bases, and 15 bases lay between the germline ends.

The gene calls are TRBV14 and TRBJ1-1; TRBD1 might be the D (5 bases). With 4 bases removed from V and 3 bases from J, the gap between germline ends came to 15 bases. Germline CDR1 is SGHDN and CDR2 is FVKESK. The CDR3 spans 15 residues. The CDR3 DNA sequence: TGTGCCAGCAGCCGCGGGAGGGGCGCGCACACTGAAGCTTTCTTT. Protein sequence: CASSRGRGAHTEAFF.

This chain joins TRBV7-9 and TRBJ2-7; 9 bases align to TRBD1. CDR3 length: 16 amino acids. V lost 7 bases, J lost 5 bases, and 15 bases stayed unmatched. The germline CDR1 and CDR2 sequences are SEHNR and FQNEAQ (reference sequence). CDR3 nucleotides: TGTGCCAGCACCAGCTACCCGGGACAGGGCGGGCACGAGCAGTACTTC. Translating gives CASTSYPGQGGHEQYF.

This clonotype was picked up a small number of times. The chain links TRBV2 to TRBJ2-7; D remains unclear. Germline CDR1 reads SNHLY; CDR2 reads FYNNEI. The V and J ends lost 2 bases and 1 base respectively, with 6 bases between them. The CDR3 loop spans 13 amino acids. CDR3 nucleotides: TGTGCCAGCAGTGAATTTCAGTCCTACGAGCAGTACTTC. Protein product: CASSEFQSYEQYF.

In this sample, this clonotype turned up many times. The J gene is TRBJ2-5, the V gene TRBV7-6; the D call may be TRBD1 or TRBD2 (6 bases each). V was clipped by 5 bases and J by 2 bases, with 15 bases between them. The CDR3 sequence is 15 residues long. Germline loops: CDR1 SGHVS, CDR2 FNYEAQ. CDR3 DNA sequence: TGTGCCAGCAGCCCAGGAGGGGGTTGGCAAGAGACCCAGTACTTC. This codes for CASSPGGGWQETQYF.

This chain connects TRBV20-1 to TRBJ1-2; the match to TRBD1 covers 8 bases. Germline CDR1 reads DFQATT; CDR2 reads SNEGSKA (reference sequence). The CDR3 has 16 amino acids. Trimming cost V 1 base and J 7 bases; bases outside gene matches: 14. The DNA of the CDR3 is TGCAGTGCTAGAGCCAGGGGGCAGCCGAGGATGAGTGGCTACACCTTC. Its protein product is CSARARGQPRMSGYTF.

In this sample, this clonotype turned up a few times. V and J are TRBV7-9 and TRBJ2-7; 9 nucleotides line up with TRBD2. The CDR3 is made up of 16 amino acids. The junction had 12 bases not matched to a gene; V was cut back by 5 bases and J by 4 bases. Looked up from germline, CDR1 is SEHNR and CDR2 is FQNEAQ (reference sequence). This CDR3 reads CASSKLPGLAGYEQYF. For the CDR3, the DNA is TGTGCCAGCAGCAAGTTACCGGGACTAGCTGGGTACGAGCAGTACTTC.

There are many counts of this clonotype. The gene calls are TRBV7-2 and TRBJ2-3, with D possibly TRBD1 on 5 matching bases. Germline CDR1 reads SGHTA; CDR2 reads FQGNSA. The CDR3 loop spans 14 amino acids. V was shortened by 1 base and J by 11 bases, with 16 bases between the two germline ends. CDR3 sequence (DNA): TGTGCCAGCAGCTTAGAGGGGTGGGCCAGAGAGCAGTATTTT. Translation: CASSLEGWAREQYF.

The chain is built from TRBV12-3 or TRBV12-4 and TRBJ1-4; D remains unclear. The CDR3 sequence is 15 residues long. Trimming left V 6 bases short and J 7 bases short, with 18 bases between. This CDR3 is CASSPPTASGEKLFF. As DNA, the CDR3 is TGTGCCAGCAGCCCCCCGACCGCGTCAGGTGAAAAACTGTTTTTT.

As to this clonotype: Being one base from a much bigger clone, this may be a read error. The chain joins TRBV7-3 to TRBJ2-1; 8 bases align to TRBD2. The V gene's germline CDR1 is SGHTA and CDR2 FQGTGA. The CDR3 length is 15 residues. With 5 bases clipped from V and 2 bases from J, the junction kept 5 bases outside the gene matches. As DNA, the CDR3 is TGTGCCAGCAGCCCTATCGGGGGGGCCTACAATGAGCAGTTCTTC. This translates into CASSPIGGAYNEQFF.

CDR3 bases: TGCGCCAGCAGCCCTAGTGGGCCGAACACTGAAGCTTTCTTT. Its translation: CASSPSGPNTEAFF. J is TRBJ1-1 and V is TRBV4-1; D ambiguous. Looked up from germline, CDR1 is MGHRA and CDR2 is YSYEKL. V was pared by 4 bases and J by 1 base, with 10 bases between. The length of the CDR3 is 14 residues.

As regards this clonotype: This sequence may be a read error, since a much larger clone differs from it by one base. The chain is built from TRBV7-2 and TRBJ2-1, with 8 nucleotides matching TRBD2. V lost 5 bases and J lost 0; bases outside the gene matches: 3. This CDR3 contains 15 residues. Germline CDR1 SGHTA, CDR2 FQGNSA. The CDR3 is CASSQLADSYNEQFF. The CDR3 region has the DNA TGTGCCAGCAGCCAACTAGCGGACTCCTACAATGAGCAGTTCTTC.

The rearrangement uses TRBV19 and TRBJ2-5, with D unresolved. Trimming cost V 2 bases and J 3 bases, with 13 bases left between them. CDR3 length equals 15 residues. Germline CDR1 reads LNHDA; CDR2 reads SQIVND (reference sequence). CDR3 sequence (DNA): TGTGCCAGTAGTATATCTACCCCCCTCGAAGAGACCCAGTACTTC. It is translated as CASSISTPLEETQYF.

The chain has TRBV7-6 and TRBJ2-7; D tentatively reads TRBD1 or TRBD2 (5 bases each). Germline CDR1 is SGHVS and CDR2 is FNYEAQ. V lost 2 bases and J 3 bases, leaving 8 bases between the germline ends. The CDR3 length is 13 residues. The chain's CDR3 is CASSLRGHYEQYF. CDR3 coding DNA: TGTGCCAGCAGCTTACGGGGCCACTACGAGCAGTACTTC.

Here the CDR3 reads CASSLYGGLWEQYF. CDR3 DNA: TGTGCCAGCAGCTTATACGGGGGCCTCTGGGAGCAGTACTTC. This sequence joins TRBV13 and TRBJ2-7; the D call may be TRBD1 or TRBD2 (6 bases each). V lost 2 bases to trimming and J lost 7 bases, with 15 bases between them. The length of the CDR3 is 14 residues. CDR1 and CDR2 (germline): PRHDT, FYEKMQ (reference sequence).

The V call is TRBV7-6, the J call TRBJ2-2; the match to TRBD2 covers 9 bases. The CDR3 extends over 14 amino acids. CDR1 is SGHVS and CDR2 is FNYEAQ in the germline V gene. CDR3 sequence reads: CASGGSKNTGELFF. For the CDR3, the DNA is TGTGCTAGCGGGGGATCCAAGAACACCGGGGAGCTGTTTTTT. Based on the CDR3 plus reference TRBV7-6 and TRBJ2-2, the full variable domain is GAGVSQSPRYKVTKRGQDVALRCDPISGHVSLYWYRQALGQGPEFLTYFNYEAQQDKSGLPNDRFSAERPEGSISTLTIQRTEQRDSAMYRCASGGSKNTGELFFGEGSRLTVL.

This clonotype was detected a few times. The gene calls are TRBV20-1 and TRBJ2-3; D uncertain. Per germline, CDR1 DFQATT and CDR2 SNEGSKA (reference sequence). V was clipped by 3 bases and J by 4 bases, with 17 bases between them. The CDR3 runs 15 residues. CDR3: CSASGNRPRADTQYF. The CDR3 DNA is TGCAGTGCTAGCGGAAACCGACCCCGGGCAGATACGCAGTATTTT.

The gene calls are TRBV10-2 and TRBJ2-5; D is ambiguous. V dropped 0 bases and J dropped 11 bases, with 10 bases sitting between them. This CDR3 has 12 amino acids. Germline assignment: CDR1 WSHSY and CDR2 SAAADI. In DNA form, the CDR3 reads TGCGCCAGCAGTGAGTCGAAGTCGTATCAGTACTTC. Amino acid sequence: CASSESKSYQYF.

This clonotype has more than one count but fewer than ten. The CDR3 protein is CASSLLAGGSTGELFF. DNA for the CDR3: TGTGCCAGCAGCCTACTAGCGGGGGGCAGTACCGGGGAGCTGTTTTTT. The V and J genes are TRBV28 and TRBJ2-2; 12 bases align to TRBD2. The CDR3 has 16 residues. The V gene end was trimmed by 6 bases and the J gene end by 5 bases; junction bases not matched to a gene: 7. In germline, CDR1 is MDHEN, CDR2 SYDVKM.

This clonotype has at least ten counts. This chain uses TRBV7-8 with TRBJ2-5, with TRBD1 identical over 7 bases. Germline-derived CDR1 and CDR2 are SGHVS and FQNEAQ. This CDR3 contains 17 residues. J was trimmed by 0 bases and V by 5 bases; bases with no gene match: 12. The CDR3 DNA reads TGTGCCAGCAGCGGACGTAAGGGGGCGGTCAACCAAGAGACCCAGTACTTC. Its translation is CASSGRKGAVNQETQYF.

The chain has TRBV30 and TRBJ1-6; unclear D gene. The germline V gene has CDR1 GTSNPN and CDR2 SVGIG (reference sequence). Trimming took off 7 bases at V and 4 bases at J, with 20 bases between the two ends. The CDR3 totals 16 residues. The CDR3 region is CALVSEETPYNSPLHF. DNA of the CDR3: TGTGCCTTGGTTAGTGAGGAGACACCGTATAATTCACCCCTCCACTTT.